This T cell receptor (beta chain) originates from a study of lymphopenia after photon versus proton radiotherapy. Study-level results: Relative stability marked proton patients; photon patients lost diversity and naive cells. Only patients who died were analyzed for survival; proton advantage is unproven. Oligoclonal CD8+ Temra expansion after nadir drove photon patients' diversity drop.

Only in-frame clones appear in the TCRdb table, and some are missing; sequencing was by immunoSEQ multiplex PCR. The repertoire holds roughly 5,000 clones, more than 70% seen once, with roughly 25% in the top ten. Trimming shortened V by 4 bases and J by 2 bases, and 5 bases separated the two germline ends. Germline V gene sequence: CDR1 SGHRS, CDR2 YFSETQ. The CDR3 covers 12 residues. A remark on this clone: Its antigen is not identified.

Sequencing used peripheral blood, obtained from a patient treated with photon-based radiotherapy. The chain recombines TRBV5-1 with TRBJ2-3; no clear D gene. The clonotype originates from a man older than 75 with cholangiocarcinoma. CDR3 protein: CASSPPTDTQYF. CDR3 coding DNA: TGCGCCAGCAGCCCCCCCACAGATACGCAGTATTTT.